These 9 T cell receptor beta chains share one sample of origin, sequenced in a study of Ad26.COV2.S vaccination and SARS-CoV-2 variants. Measured with immunoSEQ multiplex PCR; TCRdb has only the in-frame clones, and not every one. Of about 350,000 clones in the sample, around nine tenths were seen once. Treatment of the sample: about 20 received Ad26.COV2.S at low or high dose, single or two shots; 5 received placebo; per-sample allocation not given. The samples were gathered on day 63 after the first injection of vaccine or placebo. Source: peripheral blood, taken in a trial of Ad26.COV2.S vaccine versus placebo. The receptors stem from a person between 18 and 59 years old who received the Ad26.COV2.S COVID-19 vaccine or a placebo.

The CDR3 is CASSQYRGQQETQYF. CDR3 bases: TGCGCCAGCAGCCAATACAGGGGTCAACAAGAGACCCAGTACTTC. The rearrangement links TRBV4-1 to TRBJ2-5; TRBD1 aligns across 7 bases. The CDR3 is 15 amino acids. The trim removed 2 bases at V and 2 bases at J, leaving 5 bases unmatched. CDR1 is MGHRA, CDR2 YSYEKL, per germline.

This chain uses TRBV7-2 with TRBJ2-5; no clear D gene. V lost 5 bases and J lost 4, with 8 bases in between. Per germline, CDR1 SGHTA and CDR2 FQGNSA. The CDR3 has 12 amino acids. For the CDR3, the DNA is TGTGCCAGCAGCGCCACGCCAGAGACCCAGTACTTC. Protein: CASSATPETQYF.

The chain carries TRBV5-1 and TRBJ2-7; TRBD1 is a possible D gene (5 bases). The CDR3 is 14 residues long. V gave up 0 bases and J gave up 1 base, with 8 bases separating them. Germline V gene data show CDR1 as SGHRS and CDR2 as YFSETQ. CDR3 region: CASSLDTGSYEQYF. CDR3 bases: TGCGCCAGCAGCTTGGACACAGGTTCCTACGAGCAGTACTTC.

The V and J genes are TRBV5-1 and TRBJ2-7; 10 bases align to TRBD2. This CDR3 has 17 residues. Trimming took 4 bases from V and 2 from J; bases not matched to a gene: 12. Germline values: CDR1 SGHRS, CDR2 YFSETQ. The CDR3, as DNA: TGCGCCAGCAGCCGAGTTTATACTAGCGGGACGACCTACGAGCAGTACTTC. This translates into CASSRVYTSGTTYEQYF.

This clone occurred a few times. V is TRBV19 and J is TRBJ2-1, with 11 bases identical to TRBD2. Germline V gene sequence: CDR1 LNHDA, CDR2 SQIVND (reference sequence). CDR3 length: 19 amino acids. After removal of 3 bases from V and 0 bases from J, the junction contained 10 bases not matched to a gene. The CDR3 loop is CASSMVRTGTSGSYNEQFF. CDR3 nucleotides: TGTGCCAGTAGTATGGTCAGAACCGGGACTAGCGGCTCCTACAATGAGCAGTTCTTC.

This chain connects TRBV3-1 (or the pseudogene TRBV3-2) to TRBJ1-6; the match to TRBD1 covers 8 bases. The CDR3 length is 18 residues. Trimming removed 5 bases from V and 0 bases from J; junction bases left unmatched: 9. Germline CDR1 is LGHDT and CDR2 is YNNKEL (reference sequence). CDR3 amino acids: CASSSRDRSLSYNSPLHF. The CDR3 region has the DNA TGTGCCAGCAGCAGCCGGGACAGGAGTCTCTCCTATAATTCACCCCTCCACTTT.

V and J are TRBV19 and TRBJ1-5, with 8 bases aligning to TRBD1. The CDR3 has 16 residues. V dropped 6 bases and J dropped 4; count of bases not matched to a gene: 11. From germline, CDR1 is LNHDA and CDR2 SQIVND (reference sequence). The DNA of the CDR3 is TGTGCCAGTAGCCGACAGACAGGGGCCCTGAATCAGCCCCAGCATTTT. Protein product: CASSRQTGALNQPQHF.

V and J are TRBV2 and TRBJ2-2; 11 nucleotides line up with TRBD2. CDR1 and CDR2 from the germline V gene are SNHLY and FYNNEI. Trimming at V came to 8 bases and at J to 10 bases, leaving 3 bases not matched to a gene. This CDR3 spans 12 amino acids. This CDR3 reads CASGGLAEELFF. Here the CDR3 DNA reads TGTGCCAGCGGGGGACTAGCGGAGGAGCTGTTTTTT.

The chain's CDR3 is CASSLAGFSNQPQHF. CDR3 nucleotide sequence: TGTGCCAGCAGCTTGGCGGGTTTCAGCAATCAGCCCCAGCATTTT. This chain connects TRBV5-6 to TRBJ1-5; no clear D. Germline values: CDR1 SGHDT, CDR2 YYEEEE. V lost 0 bases and J 1 base, leaving 8 bases between the germline ends. This CDR3 region has 15 residues.